This T cell receptor (beta chain) was profiled in a study of PD-L1 blockade in urothelial cancer. The CDR3 totals 13 residues. Germline V lookup: CDR1 SQVTM, CDR2 ANQGSEA. Trimming took off 7 bases at V and 8 bases at J, with 17 bases between the two ends. Profiling relied on immunoSEQ multiplex PCR, and the TCRdb table lists in-frame clones only, not all of them. In the table there are around 100,000 clones, about 85% of which are singletons. The genes are TRBV29-1 and TRBJ1-4; D perhaps matches TRBD1 (6 bases). The clonotype originates from a man aged 50-60 years with urothelial cancer. Here the sequenced sample was PBMCs, taken around atezolizumab (anti-PD-L1) treatment. In nucleotides, the CDR3 is TGCAGCGCCATGGAACAGGGAGCGGAAAAACTGTTTTTT. It specifies CSAMEQGAEKLFF.